A selection of T cell receptor beta chains follows, all from one sample in a study of T-cell reconstitution after alpha-beta-depleted transplantation in children. TCRdb reprocessed the PCR reads via MiXCR and lists one record per CDR3 protein. Altogether approximately 400,000 distinct CDR3 sequences are present, about a tenth being singletons, with the ten largest covering roughly 5%. Here the sequenced sample was PBMCs from the stem cell graft donor, taken from the stem cell graft. Source of these receptors: a human donor who donated a stem cell graft to a child with acute myeloid leukemia. Each CDR3 is given with its conserved first and last residue. D genes are given only for firm matches. Rows may omit the clone size; those that give it use once, few, many or a size class.

CDR3 DNA,CDR3 protein,clone size,V gene,J gene,D gene
TGTGCCAGCAGCGTAGGTTCCAGCGGGAGGAATGAGCAGTTCTTC,CASSVGSSGRNEQFF,few,TRBV9,TRBJ2-1,TRBD2
TGCAGTGCTAGAGAGGTGACTAACACCTACAATGAGCAGTTCTTC,CSAREVTNTYNEQFF,few,TRBV20-1,TRBJ2-1,NA
TGTGCCAGCAGCTTACCCCCTAGGGGCTCCTACAATGAGCAGTTCTTC,CASSLPPRGSYNEQFF,few,TRBV7-9,TRBJ2-1,NA
TGTGCCAGCGGGGTAAGGGGGACAGAAGAGACCCAGTACTTC,CASGVRGTEETQYF,many,TRBV6-2/TRBV6-3,TRBJ2-5,TRBD1
TGCAGCGTTGCCACAGTTTCAACTAATGAAAAACTGTTTTTT,CSVATVSTNEKLFF,many,TRBV29-1,TRBJ1-4,NA
TGTGCCAGCAGCTTAGCCTCCTCTTGGGCAGATACGCAGTATTTT,CASSLASSWADTQYF,few,TRBV7-2,TRBJ2-3,NA
TGTGCCAGCAGCTCTCAGGGTGGGGGTCCCCAGCATTTT,CASSSQGGGPQHF,NA,TRBV7-9,TRBJ1-5,NA
TGTGCCAGCAACCTGGGCCCACTAGTTGGGGAGACCCAGTACTTC,CASNLGPLVGETQYF,few,TRBV5-4,TRBJ2-5,NA
TGTGCCACCAGCATAGACAGGGTCTCCTACGAGCAGTACTTC,CATSIDRVSYEQYF,NA,TRBV15,TRBJ2-7,TRBD1
TGTGCCAGCAGTTTTGGGACTAGCCATCCAGATACGCAGTATTTT,CASSFGTSHPDTQYF,few,TRBV12-3/TRBV12-4,TRBJ2-3,TRBD2
TGTGCCAGCAGCGGGACGACTAGCGGGAGGGTGGAGACCCAGTACTTC,CASSGTTSGRVETQYF,few,TRBV12-3/TRBV12-4,TRBJ2-5,TRBD2
TGTGCCAGCAGTTCGCAGTTTCCAGATACGCAGTATTTT,CASSSQFPDTQYF,many,TRBV6-2/TRBV6-3,TRBJ2-3,NA